Below, 29 T cell receptor beta chains from the same sample are listed, as sequenced in a study of regulatory T cells in long-lasting Graves disease. Both iRepertoire HTBI primers and Arm-PCR of CDR3 regions were used to build the TCR beta libraries. TCRdb passed the multiplex PCR reads through MiXCR, listing each CDR3 protein once. The sample records approximately 350,000 distinct CDR3 sequences, about 12% being singletons. Sample time point: newly diagnosed GD, antithyroid drugs for less than 3 months. After RNA was extracted from PBMCs, the TCR library was made from it. Another study also made use of these data, one on T cells in Graves' hyperthyroidism and ophthalmopathy.

The sample here was peripheral blood mononuclear cells (PBMCs), taken at new diagnosis, from a patient treated with antithyroid drugs. The origin of the receptors is a woman between 18 and 30 years old with Graves disease.

At least ten counts were recorded for this clonotype. The V call is TRBV20-1, the J call TRBJ2-4, with D perhaps TRBD1 or TRBD2 (5 bases each). The length of the CDR3 is 15 residues. V lost 6 bases, J lost 2 bases, and 17 bases lay in between. Germline CDR1 is DFQATT and CDR2 is SNEGSKA (reference sequence). CDR3 coding DNA: TGCAGTGCCCCTTCGGGGTGGGACCCCAAAAACATTCAGTACTTC. Encoded protein: CSAPSGWDPKNIQYF.

The CDR3 DNA sequence: TGTGCCAGCAGTTTAACCCTGACCGGGGGAGGCTACACCTTC. Its translation: CASSLTLTGGGYTF. The chain links TRBV6-2 or TRBV6-3 to TRBJ1-2; D perhaps matches TRBD1 (5 bases). The CDR3 loop spans 14 amino acids. Germline V CDR1 and CDR2: MNHEY, SVGEGT. Trimming left V 4 bases short and J 8 bases short, with 17 bases between.

In its sample, this clonotype was seen many times. V is TRBV11-2 and J is TRBJ2-1, with D uncertain. Trimming stripped 3 bases from V and 9 bases from J, with 12 bases between. Per the germline V gene, CDR1 is SGHAT and CDR2 is FQNNGV. This CDR3 is built from 13 residues. CDR3 DNA sequence: TGTGCCAGCAGCTTGGACCTTGAAAGTGAGCAGTTCTTC. This translates into CASSLDLESEQFF.

V and J are TRBV10-3 and TRBJ2-1; 7 bases map to TRBD2. CDR1 and CDR2 (germline): ENHRY, SYGVKD. The CDR3 spans 15 residues. V was pared by 0 bases and J by 4 bases, with 3 bases of the junction left unmatched. The CDR3 here is CAISESERGYNEQFF. The CDR3 DNA is TGTGCCATCAGTGAGTCTGAGCGGGGATACAATGAGCAGTTCTTC.

This clonotype appeared many times. This chain joins TRBV7-2 and TRBJ1-2, with D uncertain. The CDR3 sequence is 14 residues long. The V and J ends lost 5 bases and 4 bases respectively, with 14 bases between them. CDR1 is SGHTA, CDR2 FQGNSA, per germline. CDR3 residues: CASSPYPSPYGYTF. The DNA of the CDR3 is TGTGCCAGCAGCCCTTACCCCTCTCCCTATGGCTACACCTTC.

This clonotype has ten or more counts. At one end the junction does not follow the germline gene, possibly because of a read error. This chain uses TRBV2 with TRBJ2-3; 8 bases agree with TRBD2. From germline, CDR1 is SNHLY and CDR2 FYNNEI. This CDR3 region has 15 residues. The CDR3: CASRDRGGRTDTQYF. The CDR3 nucleotides read TGTGCCAGCCGTGATCGGGGGGGCCGGACAGATACGCAGTATTTT.

The genes are TRBV6-5 and TRBJ1-5; D remains unclear. CDR1 MNHEY and CDR2 SVGAGI come from the germline V gene. The CDR3 is made up of 14 amino acids. Trimming removed 0 bases from V and 2 bases from J, with 5 bases in between. The CDR3 region is CASSYSAGNQPQHF. The CDR3 DNA sequence: TGTGCCAGCAGTTACTCGGCAGGCAATCAGCCCCAGCATTTT.

In this sample, this clonotype turned up a few times. The V call is TRBV12-3 or TRBV12-4, the J call TRBJ2-5; the D is unclear. Trimming removed 5 bases from V and 7 bases from J, with 11 bases in between. This CDR3 has 12 amino acids. CDR3 amino acids: CASSVGAGTQYF. The CDR3 DNA sequence: TGTGCCAGCAGTGTGGGCGCCGGGACCCAGTACTTC.

This clonotype occurred many times. This chain connects TRBV19 to TRBJ2-1; perhaps TRBD2 as D (6 bases). The V gene's germline CDR1 is LNHDA and CDR2 SQIVND (reference sequence). CDR3 length equals 12 residues. Trimming pared 8 bases from V and 4 bases from J, leaving 9 bases between. In nucleotides, the CDR3 is TGTGCCAGTGAGGCGGGATACAATGAGCAGTTCTTC. This translates into CASEAGYNEQFF.

Regarding this clonotype: Given the absence of the conserved phenylalanine or tryptophan at the CDR3 end, a read error is likely. The V call is TRBV19, the J call TRBJ1-1, with 8 positions matching TRBD1. Germline V gene lookup returns CDR1 LNHDA and CDR2 SQIVND (reference sequence). V shed 4 bases, J shed 10 bases, and the junction held 11 bases outside the gene matches. The length of the CDR3 is 14 residues. The CDR3 nucleotides read TGTGCCAGTAGTACGGGGCGGCAGGGGGCTGGAGCTTTCCTT. This encodes CASSTGRQGAGAFL.

The sample holds a few counts of this clonotype. The chain couples TRBV15 to TRBJ2-1; TRBD1 agrees at 10 bases. The trim removed 1 base at V and 8 bases at J, leaving 5 bases unmatched. The CDR3 loop spans 15 amino acids. Germline V gene data show CDR1 as LNHNV and CDR2 as YYDKDF (reference sequence). DNA of the CDR3: TGTGCCACCAGCAGAGTGGGACAGGGGTTCCATGAGCAGTTCTTC. This gives the protein CATSRVGQGFHEQFF. Combining the CDR3 with reference TRBV15 and TRBJ2-1 gives the whole variable domain DAMVIQNPRYQVTQFGKPVTLSCSQTLNHNVMYWYQQKSSQAPKLLFHYYDKDFNNEADTPDNFQSRRPNTSFCFLDIRSPGLGDTAMYLCATSRVGQGFHEQFFGPGTRLTVL.

This clonotype showed up many times. The rearrangement links TRBV5-4 to TRBJ2-1, with D unclear. V was clipped by 0 bases and J by 6 bases, with 10 bases between them. The CDR3 is 14 amino acids. Germline V CDR1 and CDR2: SGHNT, YYREEE (reference sequence). The CDR3 region is CASSLELASNEQFF. The CDR3 region has the DNA TGTGCCAGCAGCTTGGAACTTGCTTCCAATGAGCAGTTCTTC.

This clonotype has at least ten counts. The rearrangement uses TRBV20-1 and TRBJ2-1, with D perhaps matching TRBD2 (6 bases). The length of the CDR3 is 14 residues. V lost 0 bases to trimming and J lost 8 bases, with 14 bases between them. Looked up from germline, CDR1 is DFQATT and CDR2 is SNEGSKA (reference sequence). In DNA form, the CDR3 reads TGCAGTGCTAGAGATCTGACCGGGAGCGATGAGCAGTTCTTC. Its protein product is CSARDLTGSDEQFF.

This clonotype was picked up many times. V usage is TRBV28 and J usage is TRBJ2-7, with D uncertain. The CDR3 loop spans 13 amino acids. Germline V gene data show CDR1 as MDHEN and CDR2 as SYDVKM. The ends were cut back, 6 bases at V and 5 bases at J, with 14 bases in the middle. The CDR3 region has the DNA TGTGCCAGCAGCGAGCCGAGTCCCCACGAGCAGTACTTC. Translated: CASSEPSPHEQYF.

This clonotype was seen many times. The chain employs TRBV25-1 and TRBJ1-1, with a weak D call TRBD1 (5 bases). This CDR3 is built from 15 residues. Trimming removed 2 bases at V and 4 bases at J, with 14 bases between. Germline V gives CDR1 MGHDK, CDR2 SYGVNS. This CDR3 is CASSENRGLSTEAFF. The CDR3 DNA follows: TGTGCCAGCAGTGAAAATAGGGGTTTGAGCACTGAAGCTTTCTTT.

There are many counts of this clonotype. V is TRBV20-1 and J is TRBJ2-3; 11 bases are a match to TRBD2. The CDR3 spans 14 residues. Germline loops: CDR1 DFQATT, CDR2 SNEGSKA (reference sequence). V dropped 6 bases and J dropped 2; count of bases not matched to a gene: 4. The DNA of the CDR3 is TGCAGTGCAGTAGCGGGAGGGTTCACAGATACGCAGTATTTT. Translated: CSAVAGGFTDTQYF.

This clonotype was observed a handful of times. V is TRBV7-9 and J is TRBJ2-1; D unresolved. Germline assignment: CDR1 SEHNR and CDR2 FQNEAQ (reference sequence). The CDR3 length is 18 residues. Trimming shortened V by 5 bases and J by 1 base, and 21 bases separated the two germline ends. CDR3 residues: CASSHLSLEAPSYNEQFF. DNA of the CDR3: TGTGCCAGCAGCCACCTCAGTCTAGAAGCCCCTTCCTACAATGAGCAGTTCTTC.

In regard to this clonotype: A much larger clone is a single base away; this may be a read error. This rearrangement joins TRBV20-1 to TRBJ2-1, with TRBD2 identical over 7 bases. V gave up 6 bases and J gave up 5 bases; unmatched junction bases: 10. The CDR3 totals 14 residues. Per the germline V gene, CDR1 is DFQATT and CDR2 is SNEGSKA (reference sequence). The CDR3 protein is CSARAGRPHNEQFF. The CDR3 DNA follows: TGCAGTGCCCGGGCCGGGAGGCCTCACAATGAGCAGTTCTTC.

The chain combines TRBV30 with TRBJ1-1; no clear D gene. The CDR3 contains 12 residues. Looked up from germline, CDR1 is GTSNPN and CDR2 is SVGIG (reference sequence). The V end was cut by 0 bases, the J end by 7 bases, with 9 bases between. CDR3 amino acids: CAWSVLGLEAFF. CDR3 bases: TGTGCCTGGAGTGTACTTGGCCTTGAAGCTTTCTTT.

In this sample, this clonotype turned up many times. In nucleotides, the CDR3 is TGTGCCACCAGTGTTAGCGGGGGCTACAATGAGCAGTTCTTC. Its translation: CATSVSGGYNEQFF. The chain employs TRBV24-1 and TRBJ2-1; 9 bases are shared with TRBD2. Germline assignment: CDR1 KGHDR and CDR2 SFDVKD. This CDR3 contains 14 residues. The V and J ends lost 5 bases and 3 bases, in that order; junction bases with no gene match: 1.

Only a few counts were recorded for this clonotype. DNA for the CDR3: TGTGCCAGCAGGGGCCCGGCGGCCGAGACCCAGTACTTC. This translates into CASRGPAAETQYF. The V gene is TRBV27, the J gene TRBJ2-5, with D uncertain. Germline CDR1 reads MNHEY; CDR2 reads SMNVEV (reference sequence). Trimming pared 6 bases from V and 5 bases from J, leaving 13 bases between. This CDR3 region has 13 residues.

The J gene is TRBJ2-2, the V gene TRBV6-2 or TRBV6-3; 7 nucleotides agree with TRBD2. V dropped 2 bases and J dropped 0; count of bases not matched to a gene: 6. The CDR3 sequence is 17 residues long. Germline V gives CDR1 MNHEY, CDR2 SVGEGT. In DNA form, the CDR3 reads TGTGCCAGCAGTTACCCACTACGGGGGGCGAACACCGGGGAGCTGTTTTTT. It encodes CASSYPLRGANTGELFF.

In this sample, this clonotype turned up a few times. The genes are TRBV4-3 and TRBJ2-2, with D possibly being TRBD2 (6 bases). V lost 6 bases and J 1 base, leaving 9 bases between the germline ends. The CDR3 sequence is 14 residues long. In germline, CDR1 is LGHNA, CDR2 YSLEER. The CDR3 protein is CASRLAVNTGELFF. The CDR3 DNA reads TGCGCCAGCAGACTAGCAGTGAACACCGGGGAGCTGTTTTTT.

This clonotype was seen repeatedly, ten times or more. The chain has TRBV5-5 and TRBJ1-2, with D possibly matching TRBD1 (5 bases). The V and J ends lost 1 base and 2 bases respectively, with 9 bases between them. Germline V lookup: CDR1 SGHKS, CDR2 YYEKEE (reference sequence). There are 14 residues in the CDR3. In DNA, the CDR3 is TGTGCCAGCAGCTTGAGCGGGGGGAACTATGGCTACACCTTC. This gives the protein CASSLSGGNYGYTF.

Note on this clonotype: At one boundary the junction diverges from the germline segment, which might be a read error. The chain joins TRBV5-1 to TRBJ2-5; tentative D call: TRBD1 (5 bases). CDR3 length: 13 residues. Germline lookup yields CDR1 SGHRS and CDR2 YFSETQ. In DNA form, the CDR3 reads TGCGCCGGCAGCTGGGGCCCTCAAGAGACCCAGTACTTC. It yields the protein CAGSWGPQETQYF.

This clonotype was picked up many times. The genes are TRBV7-9 and TRBJ2-7; the match to TRBD1 covers 12 bases. V gave up 3 bases and J gave up 2 bases; unmatched junction bases: 11. Germline-derived CDR1 and CDR2 are SEHNR and FQNEAQ (reference sequence). This CDR3 is 18 amino acids long. CDR3 protein: CASSFINPGQGAPYEQYV. CDR3 nucleotides: TGTGCCAGCAGCTTCATAAACCCGGGACAGGGGGCACCCTACGAGCAGTACGTC.

There are a few counts of this clonotype. The CDR3 DNA sequence: TGTGCCAGCAGTTACTCGACAGCGATCAATGAGCAGTTCTTC. It is translated as CASSYSTAINEQFF. The chain has TRBV6-2 or TRBV6-3 and TRBJ2-1, with a tentative D call TRBD1 (5 bases). The germline V and J ends were trimmed by 0 bases and 6 bases, with 9 bases remaining between them. There are 14 residues in the CDR3. The germline V gene has CDR1 MNHEY and CDR2 SVGEGT.

Only a few counts were recorded for this clonotype. A read error may explain this, as a much larger clone is one base away. V and J are TRBV11-2 and TRBJ2-5; D possibly matches TRBD1 or TRBD2 (5 bases each). There are 15 residues in the CDR3. The germline V gene encodes CDR1 SGHAT and CDR2 FQNNGV. Trimming cost V 4 bases and J 4 bases, with 16 bases left between them. The CDR3 bases are TGTGCCAGCAGCTCAGGACCCCGGGGCGGAGAGACCCAGTACTTC. Translating it yields CASSSGPRGGETQYF.

This clonotype has at least ten counts. V and J are TRBV20-1 and TRBJ2-2; D is ambiguous. V shed 3 bases and J shed 8 bases, with 13 bases lying between them. Germline lookup yields CDR1 DFQATT and CDR2 SNEGSKA (reference sequence). CDR3 length equals 13 residues. CDR3 region: CSARATFTGELFF. CDR3 DNA: TGCAGTGCTAGGGCCACTTTTACAGGGGAGCTGTTTTTT.